Below, one TCR beta chain is given with its context. Trimming stripped 3 bases from V and 2 bases from J, with 5 bases between. The CDR3 sequence is 13 residues long. Germline CDR1 is LNHDA and CDR2 is SQIVND (reference sequence). This sample was included in a study of lymphopenia after photon versus proton radiotherapy. The table came from immunoSEQ multiplex PCR; TCRdb's copy has only in-frame clones and leaves some out. The table has tens of thousands of clones, around 87% seen once. This chain uses TRBV19 with TRBJ2-1, with D hard to call. This clonotype was sampled from a woman between 55 and 75 years old with cholangiocarcinoma. Some clones in this sample may be carry-over from other donors' samples. Sample: peripheral blood, taken from a patient treated with proton-based radiotherapy. This chain's CDR3 is CASSITAYNEQFF. CDR3 sequence (DNA): TGTGCCAGTAGTATTACCGCCTACAATGAGCAGTTCTTC. Using reference TRBV19 and TRBJ2-1 for the parts outside the CDR3, the full variable domain is DGGITQSPKYLFRKEGQNVTLSCEQNLNHDAMYWYRQDPGQGLRLIYYSQIVNDFQKGDIAEGYSVSREKKESFPLTVTSAQKNPTAFYLCASSITAYNEQFFGPGTRLTVL.